The 24 T cell receptor beta chains below come from one sample, sequenced in a study of CD8 T cell repertoires and HIV-1 epitope variants. TCRdb keeps only in-frame clones here, not all; method: immunoSEQ multiplex PCR. The repertoire holds some 3,500 clones, roughly 71% seen once, with about 42% in the top ten. Their antigens remain unidentified. The sequenced material came from cultured CD8+ T cells derived from PBMCs. These receptors were taken from a male donor with HIV.

This clone has more than one count but fewer than ten. The chain uses TRBV11-2 and TRBJ2-7, with 9 nucleotides matching TRBD1. Germline V lookup: CDR1 SGHAT, CDR2 FQNNGV. The CDR3 covers 16 residues. The junction had 9 bases not matched to a gene; V was cut back by 5 bases and J by 1 base. In DNA form, the CDR3 reads TGTGCCAGCAGCGACGGACAGGGGTTCGGGTCCTACGAGCAGTACTTC. It translates to CASSDGQGFGSYEQYF.

By share, this clone ranks as large. This chain joins TRBV4-3 and TRBJ1-4; no clear D. Germline assignment: CDR1 LGHNA and CDR2 YSLEER. Trimming removed 0 bases from V and 0 bases from J, with 17 bases in between. This CDR3 region has 19 residues. CDR3 region: CASSQDSTGNIATNEKLFF. The CDR3 bases are TGCGCCAGCAGCCAAGATTCAACGGGGAACATTGCAACTAATGAAAAACTGTTTTTT.

The chain is built from TRBV6-5 and TRBJ1-1; D not resolved. The CDR3 is 14 residues long. V lost 4 bases, J lost 1 base, and 10 bases lay in between. Germline values: CDR1 MNHEY, CDR2 SVGAGI. In DNA, the CDR3 is TGTGCCAGCAGTTCCCGACGGAAGAACACTGAAGCTTTCTTT. Protein product: CASSSRRKNTEAFF.

This rearrangement joins TRBV6-5 to TRBJ2-1; 12 bases agree with TRBD2. The length of the CDR3 is 15 residues. Germline V gene sequence: CDR1 MNHEY, CDR2 SVGAGI. Losses at the gene ends were 5 bases for V and 6 bases for J; bases not matched to a gene: 5. Written as DNA, the CDR3 is TGTGCCAGCAGTCCTAGCGGGGGGGCAGGCAATGAGCAGTTCTTC. It is translated as CASSPSGGAGNEQFF.

This clone came up a few times. DNA of the CDR3: TGTGCCAGCAGGCCCCCCCTCCAGAACACTGAAGCTTTCTTT. Amino acid sequence: CASRPPLQNTEAFF. The V gene is TRBV28, the J gene TRBJ1-1; D gene uncertain. Deletions cut 6 bases from V and 1 base from J, with 12 bases between. The CDR3 runs 14 residues. Germline values: CDR1 MDHEN, CDR2 SYDVKM.

The CDR3 reads CASSVEWGGTDTQYF. CDR3 bases: TGTGCCAGCAGCGTAGAGTGGGGGGGCACAGATACGCAGTATTTT. This chain links TRBV9 with TRBJ2-3, with a weak D call TRBD2 (6 bases). Germline assignment: CDR1 SGDLS and CDR2 YYNGEE. V was clipped by 0 bases and J by 1 base, with 9 bases between them. The CDR3 runs 15 residues.

The chain employs TRBV14 and TRBJ2-1, with 7 bases that match TRBD2. This CDR3 region has 17 residues. The germline V gene has CDR1 SGHDN and CDR2 FVKESK. Trimming took 1 base from V and 5 from J; bases not matched to a gene: 11. The CDR3 loop reads CASSQVAGAGDNNEQFF. The CDR3 nucleotides read TGTGCCAGCAGCCAAGTGGCAGGTGCGGGGGATAACAATGAGCAGTTCTTC. The complete variable domain, with remaining parts taken from reference TRBV14 and TRBJ2-1, reads EAGVTQFPSHSVIEKGQTVTLRCDPISGHDNLYWYRRVMGKEIKFLLHFVKESKQDESGMPNNRFLAERTGGTYSTLKVQPAELEDSGVYFCASSQVAGAGDNNEQFFGPGTRLTVL.

This clone is a singleton in its sample. This rearrangement joins TRBV5-6 to TRBJ1-5; 8 bases align to TRBD1. Germline V gene sequence: CDR1 SGHDT, CDR2 YYEEEE. The CDR3 consists of 16 residues. Unmatched junction bases numbered 7, after V lost 0 bases and J lost 5 bases. The CDR3 sequence: CASSLGMDRADQPQHF. CDR3 sequence (DNA): TGTGCCAGCAGCTTGGGAATGGACAGGGCGGATCAGCCCCAGCATTTT.

CDR3 protein: CASTGPGQSYGYTF. CDR3 DNA sequence: TGTGCCAGCACCGGACCGGGACAGAGCTATGGCTACACCTTC. The chain carries TRBV6-6 and TRBJ1-2; 7 bases agree with TRBD1. With V trimmed by 7 bases and J by 4 bases, 9 bases remained unmatched. This CDR3 spans 14 amino acids. CDR1 is MNHNY and CDR2 is SVGAGI in the germline V gene (reference sequence).

The count of this clone is one. J is TRBJ2-3 and V is TRBV28; unclear D gene. Germline CDR1 MDHEN, CDR2 SYDVKM. Trimming removed 2 bases from V and 4 bases from J, with 7 bases in between. This CDR3 has 13 residues. This CDR3 is CASSLRFSDTQYF. As DNA, the CDR3 is TGTGCCAGCAGTTTAAGGTTCTCAGATACGCAGTATTTT.

In this sample, this clone turned up a few times. The rearrangement links TRBV6-4 to TRBJ1-5, with 12 positions matching TRBD1. The CDR3 spans 15 residues. Per germline, CDR1 MRHNA and CDR2 SNTAGT. Trimming at V came to 5 bases and at J to 5 bases, leaving 4 bases not matched to a gene. CDR3 sequence: CASSHGTGGDQPQHF. As DNA, the CDR3 is TGTGCCAGCAGTCACGGGACAGGGGGCGATCAGCCCCAGCATTTT.

V gene TRBV7-9 combines with J gene TRBJ2-7, with TRBD2 identical over 7 bases. The germline V gene has CDR1 SEHNR and CDR2 FQNEAQ (reference sequence). J was trimmed by 2 bases and V by 1 base; bases with no gene match: 5. This CDR3 comprises 15 residues. DNA for the CDR3: TGTGCCAGCAGCTTAGTGGGCGGGGGTGCCTACGAGCAGTACTTC. Translation gives CASSLVGGGAYEQYF.

By proportion, this clone is hyperexpanded. The chain employs TRBV27 and TRBJ2-1, with 7 bases that match TRBD1. The junction had 3 bases not matched to a gene; V was cut back by 0 bases and J by 1 base. The CDR3 spans 16 residues. Per germline, CDR1 MNHEY and CDR2 SMNVEV (reference sequence). The CDR3: CASSLSQGISYNEQFF. CDR3 bases: TGTGCCAGCAGTTTATCACAGGGGATATCCTACAATGAGCAGTTCTTC.

The chain carries TRBV5-6 and TRBJ2-7; D is perhaps TRBD1 (5 bases). CDR1 and CDR2 from the germline V gene are SGHDT and YYEEEE. Trimming removed 4 bases at V and 5 bases at J, with 25 bases between. The CDR3 has 17 amino acids. The CDR3: CASSRWGGKEKANEQYF. CDR3 DNA sequence: TGTGCCAGCAGCCGGTGGGGCGGTAAGGAGAAGGCGAACGAGCAGTACTTC. The full variable domain, completed using reference TRBV5-6 and TRBJ2-7, is DAGVTQSPTHLIKTRGQQVTLRCSPKSGHDTVSWYQQALGQGPQFIFQYYEEEERQRGNFPDRFSGHQFPNYSSELNVNALLLGDSALYLCASSRWGGKEKANEQYFGPGTRLTVT.

This clone was picked up a small number of times. The chain carries TRBV5-4 and TRBJ2-2; D not resolved. CDR3 size: 16 residues. Trimming removed 4 bases from V and 0 bases from J, with 13 bases in between. Per germline, CDR1 SGHNT and CDR2 YYREEE (reference sequence). The CDR3 protein is CASSPIEQSNTGELFF. The CDR3 nucleotides are TGTGCCAGCAGCCCGATTGAGCAGTCGAACACCGGGGAGCTGTTTTTT. Full variable domain (remainder filled in from reference TRBV5-4 and TRBJ2-2): ETGVTQSPTHLIKTRGQQVTLRCSSQSGHNTVSWYQQALGQGPQFIFQYYREEENGRGNFPPRFSGLQFPNYSSELNVNALELDDSALYLCASSPIEQSNTGELFFGEGSRLTVL.

This clone was seen once. The V call is TRBV5-1, the J call TRBJ2-1; no firm D call. Germline V gene sequence: CDR1 SGHRS, CDR2 YFSETQ. The V gene lost 4 bases and the J gene lost 5 bases, with 4 bases spanning the gap. The CDR3 is 11 residues long. This CDR3 is CASSGNNEQFF. DNA for the CDR3: TGCGCCAGCAGCGGAAACAATGAGCAGTTCTTC.

The chain links TRBV27 to TRBJ2-1; the match to TRBD1 covers 8 bases. The germline V gene has CDR1 MNHEY and CDR2 SMNVEV (reference sequence). The length of the CDR3 is 15 residues. Germline trimming cut 6 bases from V and 3 bases from J; bases unmatched to any gene: 7. DNA for the CDR3: TGTGCCAGCAGCTTAGAAGGGACAGGCTACAATGAGCAGTTCTTC. It codes for CASSLEGTGYNEQFF.

The V and J genes are TRBV28 and TRBJ1-4; D not resolved. Trimming took 4 bases from V and 7 from J, leaving 16 bases between them. CDR3 size: 15 residues. Germline assignment: CDR1 MDHEN and CDR2 SYDVKM. The CDR3 loop reads CASSSTSQGREKLFF. The CDR3 coding sequence is TGTGCCAGCAGTTCAACATCTCAAGGACGTGAAAAACTGTTTTTT.

The gene calls are TRBV11-3 and TRBJ2-7; 7 nucleotides align to TRBD1. There are 14 residues in the CDR3. Germline loops: CDR1 SGHNT, CDR2 YENEEA. Trimming at V came to 3 bases and at J to 7 bases, leaving 9 bases not matched to a gene. CDR3 protein: CASSLGQYLREQYF. In DNA form, the CDR3 reads TGTGCCAGCAGCTTGGGACAGTACCTTCGTGAGCAGTACTTC.

This chain links TRBV28 with TRBJ1-2; TRBD1 matches 8 bases. Per the germline V gene, CDR1 is MDHEN and CDR2 is SYDVKM. Trimming removed 2 bases from V and 7 bases from J; junction bases left unmatched: 6. This CDR3 has 14 amino acids. The CDR3 DNA reads TGTGCCAGCAGTTTACCAGGGGGCAATGTTGGCTACACCTTC. It translates to CASSLPGGNVGYTF.

Sample share makes this clone large. The V call is TRBV7-9, the J call TRBJ1-1, with D maybe TRBD1 (6 bases). The CDR3 is made up of 17 amino acids. V dropped 5 bases and J dropped 5 bases, with 24 bases sitting between them. Germline CDR1 SEHNR, CDR2 FQNEAQ (reference sequence). The CDR3, as DNA: TGTGCCAGCAGCCCCCGGGGGATGGGGGCATCGAGAACTGAAGCTTTCTTT. The encoded protein is CASSPRGMGASRTEAFF.

The CDR3 coding sequence is TGTGCCAGCAGCGTGGAAGGACACCTAACGGCTGAAGCTTTCTTT. It specifies CASSVEGHLTAEAFF. The chain uses TRBV9 and TRBJ1-1, with TRBD1 as a possible D gene (5 bases). V was trimmed by 2 bases and J by 6 bases, leaving 17 bases between them. Germline CDR1 SGDLS, CDR2 YYNGEE. There are 15 residues in the CDR3.

V usage is TRBV7-8 and J usage is TRBJ2-7; D assignment may be TRBD1 or TRBD2 (5 bases each). The V gene's germline CDR1 is SGHVS and CDR2 FQNEAQ. The ends were cut back, 5 bases at V and 5 bases at J, with 13 bases in the middle. CDR3 size: 13 residues. The CDR3 nucleotides read TGTGCCAGCAGCCCGTCGCGAGGGGACGAGCAGTACTTC. Translated, it gives CASSPSRGDEQYF.

A few counts support this clone. The rearrangement links TRBV28 to TRBJ1-1; D possibly corresponds to TRBD1 (5 bases). The ends were cut back, 10 bases at V and 1 base at J, with 7 bases in the middle. Per germline, CDR1 MDHEN and CDR2 SYDVKM. The CDR3 loop spans 11 amino acids. This CDR3 is CATTGNTEAFF. The CDR3 nucleotides read TGTGCCACCACAGGGAACACTGAAGCTTTCTTT.